Presented here are 4 T cell receptor beta chains from one specimen sequenced in a study of cytomegalovirus exposure and HLA in healthy donors. This PCR relied on a set of 60 Vbeta primers and 13 Jbeta primers. Libraries were prepared by immunoSEQ multiplex PCR; TCRdb keeps only in-frame clonotypes and omits some of them. There are about 200,000 clones in the sample; about 80% occur only once, and approximately 2% lies in the top ten. Sequencing was carried out using PBMCs. These receptor sequences come from a man aged 25 to 40 in good health and CMV-seronegative.

The CDR3 is CASSLYRVLTGGYSYNEQFF. The CDR3, as DNA: TGTGCCAGCAGTTTATATAGGGTCTTGACGGGAGGCTACTCCTACAATGAGCAGTTCTTC. The V gene is TRBV27, the J gene TRBJ2-1; 7 nucleotides agree with TRBD2. CDR1 MNHEY and CDR2 SMNVEV come from the germline V gene (reference sequence). This CDR3 comprises 20 residues. J gave up 0 bases and V 1 base, and 15 bases lay outside the gene matches.

V and J are TRBV29-1 and TRBJ1-1; D possibly corresponds to TRBD1 (5 bases). The CDR3 sequence is 12 residues long. The V gene's germline CDR1 is SQVTM and CDR2 ANQGSEA. V lost 2 bases and J lost 5, with 9 bases in between. The CDR3 loop is CSVEPGGTEAFF. CDR3 coding DNA: TGCAGCGTTGAACCGGGGGGGACTGAAGCTTTCTTT.

The chain is built from TRBV28 and TRBJ2-3; D is possibly TRBD2 (6 bases). The V gene lost 5 bases and the J gene lost 0 bases, with 15 bases spanning the gap. CDR1 is MDHEN and CDR2 is SYDVKM in the germline V gene. This CDR3 region has 16 residues. CDR3 nucleotide sequence: TGTGCCAGCAGTAAAAGCCGAGCGGGCAGCACAGATACGCAGTATTTT. Its protein is CASSKSRAGSTDTQYF.

This chain joins TRBV27 and TRBJ1-2; 10 nucleotides align to TRBD1. The germline V gene encodes CDR1 MNHEY and CDR2 SMNVEV (reference sequence). V lost 6 bases and J lost 8; bases outside the gene matches: 12. This CDR3 has 15 residues. In nucleotides, the CDR3 is TGTGCCAGCAGGAGTTATGCCGGGACAGGGGACGGCTACACCTTC. Protein sequence: CASRSYAGTGDGYTF.